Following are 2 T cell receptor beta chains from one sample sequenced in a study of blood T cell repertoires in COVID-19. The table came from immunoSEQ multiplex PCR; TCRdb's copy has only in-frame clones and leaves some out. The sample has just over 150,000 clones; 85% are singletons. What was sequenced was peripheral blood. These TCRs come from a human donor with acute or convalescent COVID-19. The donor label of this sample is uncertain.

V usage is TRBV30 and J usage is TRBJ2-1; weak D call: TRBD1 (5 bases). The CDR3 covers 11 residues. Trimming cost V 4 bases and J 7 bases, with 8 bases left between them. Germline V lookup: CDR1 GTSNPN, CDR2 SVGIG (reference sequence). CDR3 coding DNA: TGTGCCTGGAATAGGGGTAATGAGCAGTTCTTC. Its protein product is CAWNRGNEQFF.

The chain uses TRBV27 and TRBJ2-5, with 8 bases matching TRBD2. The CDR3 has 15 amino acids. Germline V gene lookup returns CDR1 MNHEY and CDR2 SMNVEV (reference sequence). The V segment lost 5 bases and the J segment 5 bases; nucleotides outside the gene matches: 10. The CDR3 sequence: CASSPPGLEIETQYF. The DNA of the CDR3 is TGTGCCAGCAGTCCCCCGGGACTAGAAATTGAGACCCAGTACTTC.